The 18 T cell receptor beta chains below all came from one sample that was sequenced in a study of shared clonotypes between healthy human individuals. Using immunoSEQ multiplex PCR, the repertoire was profiled, and TCRdb retains in-frame clones only, with some absent. Of 650,000 to 800,000 clones in the sample, around 77% were seen once. What was sequenced was memory CD4+ T cells sorted from blood. As to subset: CD45RA-negative fraction. All receptors derive from a woman under 40 in good health.

The genes are TRBV6-1 and TRBJ2-3; 7 bases are shared with TRBD2. The CDR3 consists of 19 residues. The germline gives CDR1 MNHNS, CDR2 SASEGT. The ends lost 4 bases at V and 3 bases at J; junction bases unmatched: 19. The CDR3 protein is CASSGNKWGGNSFTDTQYF. CDR3 nucleotide sequence: TGTGCCAGCAGTGGTAATAAGTGGGGGGGAAACTCATTTACAGATACGCAGTATTTT.

Note on this clone: Other DNA sequences in the same sample also yield this CDR3. The gene calls are TRBV7-2 and TRBJ1-1, with unresolved D. Germline assignment: CDR1 SGHTA and CDR2 FQGNSA. Trimming took 5 bases from V and 1 from J, leaving 8 bases between them. This CDR3 is built from 13 residues. The CDR3: CASSPGRNTEAFF. Written as DNA, the CDR3 is TGTGCCAGCAGCCCAGGCAGGAACACTGAAGCTTTCTTT.

This clone was seen more than once but under ten times. The same CDR3 is also encoded by other DNA sequences in this sample. V usage is TRBV7-6 and J usage is TRBJ1-1; TRBD1 matches 8 bases. This CDR3 comprises 13 residues. The J segment lost 3 bases and the V segment lost 5 bases, leaving 2 bases of the junction unmatched. CDR1 is SGHVS, CDR2 FNYEAQ, per germline. CDR3 sequence: CASSRQGYTEAFF. The CDR3 coding sequence is TGTGCCAGCAGCAGACAGGGGTACACTGAAGCTTTCTTT. The full variable domain, completed using reference TRBV7-6 and TRBJ1-1, is GAGVSQSPRYKVTKRGQDVALRCDPISGHVSLYWYRQALGQGPEFLTYFNYEAQQDKSGLPNDRFSAERPEGSISTLTIQRTEQRDSAMYRCASSRQGYTEAFFGQGTRLTVV.

The chain joins TRBV5-1 to TRBJ2-3; 8 bases map to TRBD1. This CDR3 region has 15 residues. Germline values: CDR1 SGHRS, CDR2 YFSETQ. V lost 4 bases and J lost 1; bases outside the gene matches: 5. CDR3 nucleotide sequence: TGCGCCAGCAGCAGTGGACAGGGAGGCACAGATACGCAGTATTTT. Its protein product is CASSSGQGGTDTQYF.

The chain uses TRBV19 and TRBJ2-1, with D possibly matching TRBD2 (6 bases). Germline assignment: CDR1 LNHDA and CDR2 SQIVND (reference sequence). The CDR3 spans 13 residues. The ends were cut back, 6 bases at V and 6 bases at J, with 12 bases in the middle. CDR3 sequence reads: CASRTVTSNEQFF. The CDR3 DNA is TGTGCCAGTAGGACAGTGACTAGCAATGAGCAGTTCTTC. Full variable domain (outside the CDR3, taken from reference TRBV19 and TRBJ2-1): DGGITQSPKYLFRKEGQNVTLSCEQNLNHDAMYWYRQDPGQGLRLIYYSQIVNDFQKGDIAEGYSVSREKKESFPLTVTSAQKNPTAFYLCASRTVTSNEQFFGPGTRLTVL.

This clone was picked up one time. The rearrangement uses TRBV14 and TRBJ2-7, with 8 positions matching TRBD2. This CDR3 region has 15 residues. CDR1 and CDR2 from the germline V gene are SGHDN and FVKESK. With 3 bases clipped from V and 2 bases from J, the junction kept 6 bases outside the gene matches. Here the CDR3 DNA reads TGTGCCAGCAGCCAGGGAACGGGAGGGCCCTACGAGCAGTACTTC. Its translation is CASSQGTGGPYEQYF.

The chain combines TRBV30 with TRBJ1-1; D not resolved. The germline V gene encodes CDR1 GTSNPN and CDR2 SVGIG (reference sequence). The CDR3 extends over 11 amino acids. The V end was cut by 4 bases, the J end by 7 bases, with 10 bases between. This chain's CDR3 is CAWMPEIEAFF. Here the CDR3 DNA reads TGTGCCTGGATGCCCGAAATTGAAGCTTTCTTT.

This clone was found once. V and J are TRBV10-1 and TRBJ2-1; D unclear. Germline V lookup: CDR1 WNHNN, CDR2 SYGVQD (reference sequence). The CDR3 totals 15 residues. V lost 2 bases and J lost 7, with 15 bases in between. CDR3 sequence reads: CASSERSPLGNEQFF. The CDR3 DNA reads TGCGCCAGCAGTGAGCGGAGTCCTCTCGGTAATGAGCAGTTCTTC.

CDR3: CASLGGGTEAFF. The CDR3 DNA is TGTGCCAGCTTAGGTGGGGGCACTGAAGCTTTCTTT. This chain links TRBV18 with TRBJ1-1; D may be TRBD1 (5 bases). V lost 7 bases, J lost 4 bases, and 10 bases lay in between. Per germline, CDR1 KGHSH and CDR2 LQKENI. The CDR3 is 12 amino acids.

The V gene is TRBV14, the J gene TRBJ2-1; the match to TRBD2 covers 9 bases. J lost 4 bases, V lost 1 base, and 8 bases had no gene match. The CDR3 covers 17 residues. Per the germline V gene, CDR1 is SGHDN and CDR2 is FVKESK. This CDR3 is CASSQGIGTSRYNEQFF. For the CDR3, the DNA is TGTGCCAGCAGCCAAGGGATAGGGACTAGCAGATACAATGAGCAGTTCTTC.

This chain links TRBV6-5 with TRBJ1-1; D gene ambiguous. Germline assignment: CDR1 MNHEY and CDR2 SVGAGI. The ends were cut back, 2 bases at V and 3 bases at J, with 7 bases in the middle. The CDR3 runs to 13 residues. The CDR3 nucleotides read TGTGCCAGCAGTTACGAGGAGGACACTGAAGCTTTCTTT. It is translated as CASSYEEDTEAFF.

This clone was recorded many times. V gene TRBV7-2 combines with J gene TRBJ2-1; D is unresolved. Germline values: CDR1 SGHTA, CDR2 FQGNSA. This CDR3 has 13 amino acids. Trimming took 5 bases from V and 5 from J, leaving 10 bases between them. CDR3 in DNA: TGTGCCAGCAGCGCCTATAATGACAATGAGCAGTTCTTC. The encoded protein is CASSAYNDNEQFF.

The chain uses TRBV6-5 and TRBJ2-7; D is unresolved. Looked up from germline, CDR1 is MNHEY and CDR2 is SVGAGI. V lost 0 bases to trimming and J lost 0 bases, with 12 bases between them. This CDR3 spans 16 amino acids. DNA of the CDR3: TGTGCCAGCAGTTACTCCCTCCTCGAAGTCTCCTACGAGCAGTACTTC. This translates into CASSYSLLEVSYEQYF.

The chain recombines TRBV7-9 with TRBJ1-1; 7 nucleotides match TRBD1. V was pared by 2 bases and J by 6 bases, with 3 bases of the junction left unmatched. CDR1 is SEHNR, CDR2 FQNEAQ, per germline (reference sequence). The CDR3 spans 13 residues. The CDR3 here is CASSLRQGAEAFF. The CDR3, as DNA: TGTGCCAGCAGCTTACGACAGGGCGCTGAAGCTTTCTTT.

The rearrangement links TRBV29-1 to TRBJ2-1; 11 bases map to TRBD2. The V gene's germline CDR1 is SQVTM and CDR2 ANQGSEA. The CDR3 is 16 amino acids. V gave up 6 bases and J gave up 1 base; unmatched junction bases: 8. CDR3 DNA sequence: TGCAGCGTGTATACTAGCGGGAGAAATTCCTACAATGAGCAGTTCTTC. This gives the protein CSVYTSGRNSYNEQFF.

There are many counts of this clone. V and J are TRBV18 and TRBJ2-2, with D uncertain. Trimming stripped 2 bases from V and 6 bases from J, with 13 bases between. The CDR3 is 15 residues long. Germline CDR1 is KGHSH and CDR2 is LQKENI. The CDR3 sequence: CASSPGKSEAGELFF. The CDR3 DNA reads as TGTGCCAGCTCACCAGGGAAGTCCGAGGCCGGGGAGCTGTTTTTT.

This clone has only one observation. The V gene is TRBV5-4, the J gene TRBJ2-7; 15 nucleotides line up with TRBD2. The germline V gene has CDR1 SGHNT and CDR2 YYREEE (reference sequence). The ends lost 4 bases at V and 6 bases at J; junction bases unmatched: 14. This CDR3 has 18 residues. The CDR3 nucleotides are TGTGCCAGCAGCCCTTTGGGACTAGCGGGAGGAGGGGCGTCCGAGCAGTACTTC. This gives the protein CASSPLGLAGGGASEQYF.

V is TRBV18 and J is TRBJ2-2, with TRBD1 matching 7 bases. With 3 bases clipped from V and 1 base from J, the junction kept 5 bases outside the gene matches. Germline loops: CDR1 KGHSH, CDR2 LQKENI. This CDR3 contains 16 residues. CDR3: CASSPETGWNTGELFF. The CDR3 DNA sequence: TGTGCCAGCTCACCCGAGACAGGGTGGAACACCGGGGAGCTGTTTTTT.